Listed here is a single T cell receptor (beta chain). No antigen is known for it. The entry originates in a study of T-cell memory formation after mild COVID-19. Study conclusions and caveats: Those CD4+ clones that contracted were mainly in CM and EM (CD8+ ones in EMRA). Still unconfirmed is whether the second-wave clones peaking on day 37 recognized SARS-CoV-2.

TCRdb itself ran the 5' RACE reads through MiXCR, one entry per CDR3 protein. This table has about 560,000 distinct CDR3 sequences, 18% appearing once. Germline CDR1 LNHDA, CDR2 SQIVND (reference sequence). The germline V and J ends were trimmed by 3 bases and 1 base, with 10 bases remaining between them. The CDR3 is made up of 14 amino acids. Sample: PBMCs or a T cell subset sorted from them (not recorded which). The receptor comes from an adult woman who had mild COVID-19 (a few samples of this study predate the infection). Cell type and time point are not known. The genes are TRBV19 and TRBJ2-7; TRBD2 is a possible D gene (5 bases). CDR3: CASSMGAVSYEQYF. The DNA for the CDR3 is TGTGCCAGTAGTATGGGAGCGGTTTCCTACGAGCAGTACTTC.